This T cell receptor beta chain emerged from a study of graft-versus-host responses after intestinal transplantation. Generated by immunoSEQ multiplex PCR, the TCRdb table keeps only in-frame clones and is missing some. The data show some 82,000 clones, with around 87% seen just once and around 8% held by the top ten. The CDR3 sequence is 13 residues long. The germline gives CDR1 MNHEY, CDR2 SMNVEV (reference sequence). V was cut by 3 bases and J by 8 bases, with 13 bases left in between. Turning to this clone: What it recognizes is unknown.

The rearrangement uses TRBV27 and TRBJ1-2; D possibly corresponds to TRBD1 (5 bases). The receptor was derived from a human donor who was the organ donor for an intestinal transplant. Sequences were derived from unstimulated CD8+ T cells sorted from spleen or lymph node cells, sampled before transplant. CDR3 amino acids: CASSFIGAEGYTF. The CDR3 nucleotides read TGTGCCAGCAGTTTCATCGGGGCTGAGGGCTACACCTTC.